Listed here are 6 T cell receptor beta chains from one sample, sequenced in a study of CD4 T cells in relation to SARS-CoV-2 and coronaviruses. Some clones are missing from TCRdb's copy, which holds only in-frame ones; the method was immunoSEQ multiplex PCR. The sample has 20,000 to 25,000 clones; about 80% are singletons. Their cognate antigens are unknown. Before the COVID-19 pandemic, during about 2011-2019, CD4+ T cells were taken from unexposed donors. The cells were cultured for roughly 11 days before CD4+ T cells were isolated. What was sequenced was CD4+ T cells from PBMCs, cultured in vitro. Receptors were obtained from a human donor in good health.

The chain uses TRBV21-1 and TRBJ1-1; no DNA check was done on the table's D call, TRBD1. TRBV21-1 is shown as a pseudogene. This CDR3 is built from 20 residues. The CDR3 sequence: CASSKALRTRTGPDNTEAFF. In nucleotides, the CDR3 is TGTGCCAGCAGCAAAGCGCTTAGGACCCGGACAGGGCCCGATAACACTGAAGCTTTCTTT.

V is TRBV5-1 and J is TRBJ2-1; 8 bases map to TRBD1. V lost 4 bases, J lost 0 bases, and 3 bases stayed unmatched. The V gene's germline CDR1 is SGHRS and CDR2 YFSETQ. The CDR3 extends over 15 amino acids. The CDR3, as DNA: TGCGCCAGCAGCCTGGGACAGGTCTCCTACAATGAGCAGTTCTTC. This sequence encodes CASSLGQVSYNEQFF.

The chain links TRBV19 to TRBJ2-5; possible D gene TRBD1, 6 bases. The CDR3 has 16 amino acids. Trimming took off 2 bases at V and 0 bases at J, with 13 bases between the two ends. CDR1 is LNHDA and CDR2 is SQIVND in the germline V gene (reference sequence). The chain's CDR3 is CASSIRTRGYQETQYF. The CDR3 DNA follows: TGTGCCAGTAGTATACGTACCAGGGGCTACCAAGAGACCCAGTACTTC.

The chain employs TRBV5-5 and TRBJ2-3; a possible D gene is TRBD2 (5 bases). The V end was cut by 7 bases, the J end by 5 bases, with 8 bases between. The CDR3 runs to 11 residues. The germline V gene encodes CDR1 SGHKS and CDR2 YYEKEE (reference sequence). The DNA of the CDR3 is TGTGCCAGCCGGGGTCTAGATACGCAGTATTTT. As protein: CASRGLDTQYF.

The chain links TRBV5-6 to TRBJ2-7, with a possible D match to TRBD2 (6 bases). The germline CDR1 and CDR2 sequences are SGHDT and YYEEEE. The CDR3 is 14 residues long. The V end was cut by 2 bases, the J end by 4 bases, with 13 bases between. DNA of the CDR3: TGTGCCAGCAGCTTCCGGGGGTTCGGTTACGAGCAGTACTTC. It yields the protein CASSFRGFGYEQYF.

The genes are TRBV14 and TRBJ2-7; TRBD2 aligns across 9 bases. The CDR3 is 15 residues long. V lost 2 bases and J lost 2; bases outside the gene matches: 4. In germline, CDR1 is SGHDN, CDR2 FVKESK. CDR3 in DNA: TGTGCCAGCAGCCAAATAGCGGGAGCACCCTACGAGCAGTACTTC. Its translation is CASSQIAGAPYEQYF.